Shown below are 8 T cell receptor beta chains from a single sample sequenced in a study of shared clonotypes between healthy human individuals. Here immunoSEQ multiplex PCR was the method, and the copy in TCRdb shows in-frame clones only, minus some. The sample shows around 700,000 clones, roughly 72% of them seen only once. Sequenced sample: memory CD4+ T cells sorted from blood. Subset reported: CD45RA-negative fraction. The origin of the receptors is a young woman in good health.

The CDR3 DNA reads as TGTGCCAGCAGTGACTATTCCCTGGGTGGCTACACCTTC. Its translation is CASSDYSLGGYTF. The V gene is TRBV27, the J gene TRBJ1-2; D is ambiguous. V dropped 5 bases and J dropped 7 bases, with 14 bases sitting between them. The CDR3 totals 13 residues. Germline V gene sequence: CDR1 MNHEY, CDR2 SMNVEV (reference sequence).

This clone is a singleton in its sample. The chain is built from TRBV7-9 and TRBJ2-5; D perhaps matches TRBD1 (5 bases). Trimming removed 3 bases from V and 7 bases from J, with 15 bases in between. CDR1 and CDR2 (germline): SEHNR, FQNEAQ (reference sequence). The CDR3 totals 14 residues. CDR3 sequence (DNA): TGTGCCAGCAGCTTCGGACATCCCCCGGGGACCCAGTACTTC. It specifies CASSFGHPPGTQYF.

V is TRBV6-4 and J is TRBJ2-4, with D tentatively TRBD2 (5 bases). Germline CDR1 is MRHNA and CDR2 is SNTAGT. The V gene lost 4 bases and the J gene lost 16 bases, with 11 bases spanning the gap. The CDR3 runs 10 residues. CDR3 coding DNA: TGTGCCAGCAGTGCCGGGAATATATACTTC. Residues: CASSAGNIYF.

V gene TRBV27 combines with J gene TRBJ2-5; no clear D gene. The length of the CDR3 is 14 residues. Germline CDR1 reads MNHEY; CDR2 reads SMNVEV (reference sequence). Between the trimmed V and J ends, which lost 3 bases and 3 bases, there was a span of 11 bases. The CDR3, as DNA: TGTGCCAGCAGTTTCCCCGGAGTGGAAGAGACCCAGTACTTC. As protein: CASSFPGVEETQYF.

The chain is built from TRBV18 and TRBJ2-3; 11 positions agree with TRBD2. This CDR3 is built from 18 residues. V shed 6 bases, J shed 3 bases, and the junction held 14 bases outside the gene matches. Germline CDR1 KGHSH, CDR2 LQKENI. CDR3 sequence reads: CASSLNPFTSGSTDTQYF. CDR3 nucleotide sequence: TGTGCCAGCTCCCTAAACCCATTCACTAGCGGGAGTACAGATACGCAGTATTTT.

This sequence joins TRBV5-4 and TRBJ2-3, with 9 bases matching TRBD2. Germline CDR1 is SGHNT and CDR2 is YYREEE (reference sequence). The CDR3 is 17 residues long. Unmatched junction bases numbered 10, after V lost 3 bases and J lost 2 bases. The CDR3, as DNA: TGTGCCAGCAGCTATTTACTGGCGGGAGGGTTCACAGATACGCAGTATTTT. This translates into CASSYLLAGGFTDTQYF.

This clone was observed a few times. The chain carries TRBV6-1 and TRBJ1-1, with no clear D. V shed 2 bases and J shed 1 base, with 8 bases lying between them. CDR3 length: 14 amino acids. Looked up from germline, CDR1 is MNHNS and CDR2 is SASEGT. The CDR3 nucleotides read TGTGCCAGCAGTGAATGGCGGCGGAACACTGAAGCTTTCTTT. It encodes CASSEWRRNTEAFF.

CDR3 sequence (DNA): TGTGCCAGCAGTGTAGGACAGGGATCGGGGACCCAGTACTTC. Protein: CASSVGQGSGTQYF. The chain employs TRBV6-6 and TRBJ2-5; 8 bases line up with TRBD1. The V gene's germline CDR1 is MNHNY and CDR2 SVGAGI (reference sequence). The trim removed 5 bases at V and 7 bases at J, leaving 9 bases unmatched. The CDR3 runs to 14 residues.